A single sample is the source of the 8 T cell receptor beta chains below, sequenced in a study of cytomegalovirus exposure and HLA in healthy donors. The PCR used 60 Vbeta and 13 Jbeta primers. Some clones are missing from TCRdb's copy, which holds only in-frame ones; the method was immunoSEQ multiplex PCR. Among some 120,000 clones listed, around 78% were seen once. Sample: PBMCs. The receptors come from a woman between 35 and 50 years old in good health and CMV-seronegative.

The rearrangement joins TRBV11-2 to TRBJ2-3; TRBD2 matches at 7 bases. There are 16 residues in the CDR3. V lost 1 base, J lost 2 bases, and 6 bases stayed unmatched. CDR1 is SGHAT and CDR2 is FQNNGV in the germline V gene. The CDR3 DNA follows: TGTGCCAGCAGCTTAGTGGCGGGGGACCCCACAGATACGCAGTATTTT. Protein sequence: CASSLVAGDPTDTQYF. Full variable domain (remainder filled in from reference TRBV11-2 and TRBJ2-3): EAGVAQSPRYKIIEKRQSVAFWCNPISGHATLYWYQQILGQGPKLLIQFQNNGVVDDSQLPKDRFSAERLKGVDSTLKIQPAKLEDSAVYLCASSLVAGDPTDTQYFGPGTRLTVL.

This clone has only a few counts. The rearrangement uses TRBV5-1 and TRBJ2-1; 7 bases align to TRBD2. The V gene end was trimmed by 3 bases and the J gene end by 9 bases; junction bases not matched to a gene: 15. Germline lookup yields CDR1 SGHRS and CDR2 YFSETQ. The CDR3 is made up of 16 amino acids. The DNA for the CDR3 is TGCGCCAGCAGCTCTCGGGGACTATCGAGGAATCCTGAGCAGTTCTTC. Translation: CASSSRGLSRNPEQFF.

The chain joins TRBV2 to TRBJ2-3; 8 positions match TRBD2. Germline values: CDR1 SNHLY, CDR2 FYNNEI. V lost 10 bases and J lost 0; bases outside the gene matches: 9. This CDR3 spans 15 amino acids. The CDR3 nucleotides are TGTGCCACCTCATTAGCGGGACCAAGCACAGATACGCAGTATTTT. The encoded protein is CATSLAGPSTDTQYF.

The chain is built from TRBV9 and TRBJ1-4; maybe TRBD1 (6 bases). In germline, CDR1 is SGDLS, CDR2 YYNGEE. V was cut by 2 bases and J by 8 bases, with 19 bases left in between. The CDR3 is 16 residues long. The CDR3 loop is CASSVSLQGPGEKLFF. In nucleotides, the CDR3 is TGTGCCAGCAGCGTCTCACTACAGGGTCCGGGAGAAAAACTGTTTTTT.

The genes are TRBV21-1 and TRBJ2-6; TRBD1 was called by the table and not checked on the DNA. TRBV21-1 is recorded as a pseudogene. The CDR3 has 17 amino acids. The CDR3 coding sequence is TGTGCCAGCAGGGTCTACTCCCCCGGCTCTGGGGCCAACGGCCTGACTTTC. It specifies CASRVYSPGSGANGLTF.

CDR3 protein: CASSRTGGSETQYF. The CDR3 DNA reads TGTGCCAGCAGCCGGACAGGGGGCAGCGAGACCCAGTACTTC. The genes are TRBV9 and TRBJ2-5; TRBD1 agrees at 11 bases. Per germline, CDR1 SGDLS and CDR2 YYNGEE. The junction had 4 bases not matched to a gene; V was cut back by 4 bases and J by 5 bases. The CDR3 consists of 14 residues.

The rearrangement links TRBV7-2 to TRBJ2-3, with unresolved D. Trimming pared 5 bases from V and 2 bases from J, leaving 17 bases between. The CDR3 loop spans 16 amino acids. Germline lookup yields CDR1 SGHTA and CDR2 FQGNSA. CDR3 in DNA: TGTGCCAGCAGCCCTCTATCCGTATCACTCACAGATACGCAGTATTTT. It codes for CASSPLSVSLTDTQYF.

The chain combines TRBV5-1 with TRBJ2-7, with D possibly TRBD1 on 6 matching bases. V shed 4 bases and J shed 7 bases, with 15 bases lying between them. From germline, CDR1 is SGHRS and CDR2 YFSETQ. The CDR3 runs 13 residues. This CDR3 is CASSQGTLGEQYF. CDR3 DNA sequence: TGCGCCAGCAGCCAGGGGACCCTTGGGGAGCAGTACTTC.